This T cell receptor (beta chain) was identified in a study of T-cell reconstitution after alpha-beta-depleted transplantation in children. Preparation of the TCRbeta library used unique molecular identifiers. TCRdb reprocessed the PCR reads with MiXCR, giving one entry per CDR3 protein. Of just over 950,000 distinct CDR3 sequences listed, roughly 29% were seen once; the top ten hold roughly 31%. Remarks on this clonotype: No conserved phenylalanine or tryptophan is present at the end of the CDR3, so a read error is the likely explanation.

The CDR3 has 15 residues. The V gene's germline CDR1 is SGHRS and CDR2 YFSETQ. V dropped 0 bases and J dropped 2; count of bases not matched to a gene: 5. This chain links TRBV5-1 with TRBJ2-7; 7 bases align to TRBD2. The clonotype comes from a boy under three years old who had a stem cell transplant for SCID, so the T cells may come from the graft donor. Specimen: PBMCs, mostly from graft donor cells, collected 360 days after TCRalphabeta/CD19-depleted stem cell transplant. CDR3 nucleotides: TGCGCCAGCAGCTTGGAGGCGGGGGAGACCTACGAGCAGTACTAC. It encodes CASSLEAGETYEQYY.